This passage covers 6 T cell receptor beta chains from one sample sequenced in a study of vaccination effects on CD4 cells after COVID-19. Cultured cells yielded isolated CD4+ T cells after approximately nine days. Their recognized antigens are unknown. Produced via immunoSEQ multiplex PCR; TCRdb's table is partial and in-frame only. The sample lists around 40,000 clones, 68% occurring once. Source: CD4+ T cells from PBMCs cultured without peptide, taken before COVID-19 vaccination. These receptors all come from a human donor who received a COVID-19 vaccine.

The chain has TRBV4-1 and TRBJ1-1; D is ambiguous. The CDR3 is made up of 16 amino acids. V gave up 1 base and J gave up 4 bases, with 16 bases separating them. Germline CDR1 is MGHRA and CDR2 is YSYEKL. In nucleotides, the CDR3 is TGCGCCAGCAGCCAAGGGTATTGGGAGGGTCCCACTGAAGCTTTCTTT. It is translated as CASSQGYWEGPTEAFF.

The chain recombines TRBV4-2 with TRBJ2-5, with D tentatively TRBD1 or TRBD2 (5 bases each). The CDR3 is 13 residues long. CDR1 is LGHNA and CDR2 is YNFKEQ in the germline V gene. Trimming removed 0 bases at V and 7 bases at J, with 9 bases between. In DNA form, the CDR3 reads TGTGCCAGCAGCCAAGACGAGGGGTCGACCCAGTACTTC. This encodes CASSQDEGSTQYF.

This clone was seen once. This rearrangement joins TRBV2 to TRBJ2-7; the D is unclear. Germline values: CDR1 SNHLY, CDR2 FYNNEI. Trimming shortened V by 5 bases and J by 2 bases, and 4 bases separated the two germline ends. The CDR3 length is 11 residues. The CDR3 DNA reads as TGTGCCAGCAGTCCCACCTACGAGCAGTACTTC. Encoded protein: CASSPTYEQYF.

The V and J genes are TRBV6-5 and TRBJ2-5, with 7 bases identical to TRBD1. CDR1 MNHEY and CDR2 SVGAGI come from the germline V gene. CDR3 size: 15 residues. Trimming took 2 bases from V and 5 from J; bases not matched to a gene: 8. Here the CDR3 reads CASSYSTARGETQYF. As DNA, the CDR3 is TGTGCCAGCAGTTACAGTACTGCCAGGGGGGAGACCCAGTACTTC.

CDR3 in DNA: TGTGCCAGTAGCAAGGAGGGGCCAATGATCACTGAAGCTTTCTTT. Translating it yields CASSKEGPMITEAFF. V gene TRBV19 combines with J gene TRBJ1-1; possibly TRBD1 for D (5 bases). Trimming took 6 bases from V and 4 from J, leaving 18 bases between them. Germline CDR1 LNHDA, CDR2 SQIVND (reference sequence). The CDR3 is 15 amino acids.

V usage is TRBV28 and J usage is TRBJ2-1, with 13 bases aligning to TRBD2. V trimming: 4 bases; J trimming: 6 bases; junction bases outside the gene matches: 3. Germline V gives CDR1 MDHEN, CDR2 SYDVKM. The CDR3 has 15 amino acids. The CDR3 DNA is TGTGCCAGCAGTTCGACTAGCGGGGGGATCAATGAGCAGTTCTTC. Protein sequence: CASSSTSGGINEQFF.